These 9 T cell receptor beta chains came from one sample sequenced in a study of blood T cell repertoires in COVID-19 (dated by TCRdb to the early 2020s). Preparation of the library involved the immunoSEQ multiplex PCR assay. As stored in TCRdb, this immuneACCESS dataset retains in-frame rearrangements with V and J assigned. A fraction of the clones does not appear; measured against another copy, unresolved V genes explain less than half of the discrepancy, and the remainder lacks a known reason. The sample contains about 210,000 clones, 90% to 95% of them found a single time. Clones ranked in the top ten supply approximately 1.2% of the sample. The sample was peripheral blood. The receptors shown here come from a man aged 25-45 years with acute or convalescent COVID-19.

This sequence joins TRBV7-2 and TRBJ1-4; D might be TRBD1 (5 bases). CDR1 is SGHTA, CDR2 FQGNSA, per germline. This CDR3 comprises 16 residues. Trimming pared 2 bases from V and 6 bases from J, leaving 16 bases between. CDR3 sequence reads: CASSLSTGGIHEKLFF. The CDR3 nucleotides are TGTGCCAGCAGCTTAAGCACCGGGGGGATTCATGAAAAACTGTTTTTT.

This clone was picked up one time. The chain uses TRBV18 and TRBJ1-4, with a possible D match to TRBD1 (5 bases). V lost 4 bases to trimming and J lost 5 bases, with 20 bases between them. Looked up from germline, CDR1 is KGHSH and CDR2 is LQKENI. CDR3 length: 17 amino acids. CDR3 nucleotides: TGTGCCAGCTCACTATCGACCCCGGGACTCCAGAATGAAAAACTGTTTTTT. It yields the protein CASSLSTPGLQNEKLFF.

The chain carries TRBV28 and TRBJ1-1; the D is unclear. Trimming pared 7 bases from V and 5 bases from J, leaving 8 bases between. Germline assignment: CDR1 MDHEN and CDR2 SYDVKM. CDR3 length equals 11 residues. The CDR3 DNA follows: TGTGCCAGCACGACTTTGACTGAAGCTTTCTTT. It encodes CASTTLTEAFF.

DNA for the CDR3: TGTGCCAGTAGTACCCGGGACAGGGGCATCTCCTACAATGAGCAGTTCTTC. Translated, it gives CASSTRDRGISYNEQFF. V and J are TRBV19 and TRBJ2-1; 10 nucleotides match TRBD1. Germline V CDR1 and CDR2: LNHDA, SQIVND (reference sequence). V shed 4 bases and J 0 bases; nucleotides not matched to a gene: 6. The CDR3 length is 17 residues.

The chain couples TRBV6-5 to TRBJ1-3; D perhaps matches TRBD1 (5 bases). From germline, CDR1 is MNHEY and CDR2 SVGAGI. The CDR3 length is 15 residues. V shed 5 bases and J shed 2 bases, with 13 bases lying between them. This chain's CDR3 is CASSRGILPGNTIYF. The CDR3 bases are TGTGCCAGCAGTCGGGGGATCCTCCCTGGAAACACCATATATTTT.

V gene TRBV2 combines with J gene TRBJ2-2; no clear D gene. V was trimmed by 7 bases and J by 7 bases, leaving 13 bases between them. From germline, CDR1 is SNHLY and CDR2 FYNNEI. The CDR3 has 13 amino acids. Here the CDR3 DNA reads TGTGCCAGCATCCCCGAGGCAGTCGGGGAGCTGTTTTTT. Translation: CASIPEAVGELFF.

V and J are TRBV5-1 and TRBJ2-3, with 7 nucleotides matching TRBD1. Germline trimming cut 9 bases from V and 5 bases from J; bases unmatched to any gene: 18. CDR1 SGHRS and CDR2 YFSETQ come from the germline V gene. The CDR3 sequence is 16 residues long. The CDR3 here is CATKLRTGDWGDTQYF. CDR3 in DNA: TGCGCCACAAAGCTGAGAACAGGGGATTGGGGAGATACGCAGTATTTT. Looking up the rest from reference TRBV5-1 and TRBJ2-3 gives the full variable domain: KAGVTQTPRYLIKTRGQQVTLSCSPISGHRSVSWYQQTPGQGLQFLFEYFSETQRNKGNFPGRFSGRQFSNSRSEMNVSTLELGDSALYLCATKLRTGDWGDTQYFGPGTRLTVL.

V is TRBV27 and J is TRBJ2-1, with TRBD2 as a possible D gene (6 bases). Germline lookup yields CDR1 MNHEY and CDR2 SMNVEV (reference sequence). CDR3 length: 12 residues. Trimming shortened V by 3 bases and J by 9 bases, and 9 bases separated the two germline ends. The CDR3 coding sequence is TGTGCCAGCAGTTTTTATAGCGGTGAGCAGTTCTTC. It encodes CASSFYSGEQFF.

The CDR3 protein is CASSSRAKNIQYF. The CDR3 coding sequence is TGTGCCAGCTCATCCCGAGCCAAAAACATTCAGTACTTC. The chain has TRBV18 and TRBJ2-4, with D unclear. CDR3 size: 13 residues. V was pared by 5 bases and J by 0 bases, with 5 bases between. Germline V gene lookup returns CDR1 KGHSH and CDR2 LQKENI.